The 9 T cell receptor beta chains reported below all come from one sample, sequenced in a study of blood T cell repertoires in COVID-19. Repertoires were generated with immunoSEQ multiplex PCR, while TCRdb's copy carries only in-frame clones and drops some. The table records about 130,000 clones, under 95% of them present only once. The sample was peripheral blood. These receptors were obtained from a man aged 55 to 69 with COVID-19, enrolled during active disease.

The chain recombines TRBV4-2 with TRBJ2-7; D is possibly TRBD1 (6 bases). The CDR3 runs 14 residues. Trimming cost V 5 bases and J 4 bases, with 15 bases left between them. Germline CDR1 LGHNA, CDR2 YNFKEQ. Written as DNA, the CDR3 is TGTGCCAGCAGCACCAGAAGAGGGGGTTACGAGCAGTACTTC. This encodes CASSTRRGGYEQYF.

This chain connects TRBV9 to TRBJ1-6; no reliable D call. The CDR3 consists of 15 residues. Germline V CDR1 and CDR2: SGDLS, YYNGEE. V was trimmed by 0 bases and J by 7 bases, leaving 11 bases between them. The DNA of the CDR3 is TGTGCCAGCAGCGTAGAGCGGGGTAGCAATTCACCCCTCCACTTT. This encodes CASSVERGSNSPLHF.

This clone occurred once. V usage is TRBV15 and J usage is TRBJ2-3; perhaps TRBD2 as D (5 bases). Per germline, CDR1 LNHNV and CDR2 YYDKDF (reference sequence). Between the trimmed V and J ends, which lost 2 bases and 4 bases, there was a span of 10 bases. This CDR3 spans 14 amino acids. The CDR3: CATSRSPRADTQYF. As DNA, the CDR3 is TGTGCCACCAGCAGATCCCCGAGGGCAGATACGCAGTATTTT.

The V call is TRBV19, the J call TRBJ1-5; 8 positions agree with TRBD1. The CDR3 is 16 amino acids. Unmatched junction bases numbered 14, after V lost 7 bases and J lost 6 bases. Germline V gene sequence: CDR1 LNHDA, CDR2 SQIVND (reference sequence). The CDR3 sequence is CASIDGTGLTSQPQHF. The CDR3 nucleotides are TGTGCCAGTATCGATGGGACAGGACTTACGAGTCAGCCCCAGCATTTT. The full variable domain, with the rest looked up from reference TRBV19 and TRBJ1-5, is DGGITQSPKYLFRKEGQNVTLSCEQNLNHDAMYWYRQDPGQGLRLIYYSQIVNDFQKGDIAEGYSVSREKKESFPLTVTSAQKNPTAFYLCASIDGTGLTSQPQHFGDGTRLSIL.

The rearrangement uses TRBV28 and TRBJ2-7; 11 bases match TRBD2. This CDR3 comprises 16 residues. Trimming cost V 7 bases and J 0 bases; bases outside gene matches: 8. Germline lookup yields CDR1 MDHEN and CDR2 SYDVKM. The CDR3 reads CASTEGLAGTSYEQYF. CDR3 sequence (DNA): TGTGCCAGCACCGAAGGACTAGCGGGTACCTCCTACGAGCAGTACTTC.

The chain has TRBV28 and TRBJ1-2; D uncertain. The V end was cut by 3 bases, the J end by 4 bases, with 9 bases between. From germline, CDR1 is MDHEN and CDR2 SYDVKM. This CDR3 contains 13 residues. The CDR3 DNA sequence: TGTGCCAGCAGTTTCGGAGAGATCTATGGCTACACCTTC. It codes for CASSFGEIYGYTF.

The genes are TRBV24-1 and TRBJ2-1; D might be TRBD1 (6 bases). This CDR3 spans 12 amino acids. The V end was cut by 4 bases, the J end by 8 bases, with 8 bases between. Germline V lookup: CDR1 KGHDR, CDR2 SFDVKD. The CDR3 DNA follows: TGTGCCACCAGTGACCCAGGGGATGAGCAGTTCTTC. Its translation: CATSDPGDEQFF.

This clone has more than one count but fewer than ten. The V and J genes are TRBV5-5 and TRBJ2-1, with TRBD2 matching over 12 bases. The CDR3 runs to 16 residues. The J segment lost 4 bases and the V segment lost 4 bases, leaving 6 bases of the junction unmatched. Germline V gene lookup returns CDR1 SGHKS and CDR2 YYEKEE (reference sequence). CDR3 bases: TGTGCCAGCAGCCCGGGACTAGCGGGTACATACAATGAGCAGTTCTTC. Protein sequence: CASSPGLAGTYNEQFF.

The rearrangement joins TRBV10-1 to TRBJ1-2; D is perhaps TRBD1 (6 bases). CDR3 length: 13 residues. Trimming left V 11 bases short and J 4 bases short, with 17 bases between. CDR1 and CDR2 from the germline V gene are WNHNN and SYGVQD (reference sequence). CDR3 loop: CAGYRVRGYGYTF. The CDR3 nucleotides read TGCGCCGGATACAGGGTAAGGGGCTATGGCTACACCTTC.